The clone carrying this T cell receptor beta chain showed up just a few times. Its antigen is unidentified. These data originate in a study of cytomegalovirus exposure and HLA in healthy donors. Overall study results and limits: Confirmation was obtained in vitro that a few CMV-associated chains are specific for CMV antigens.

CDR1 and CDR2 (germline): LGHNA, YSLEER. The CDR3 runs to 15 residues. V shed 6 bases and J 5 bases; nucleotides not matched to a gene: 10. PCR primers comprised 60 Vbeta and 13 Jbeta primers. Only in-frame clones appear in the TCRdb table, and some are missing; sequencing was by immunoSEQ multiplex PCR. Of about 120,000 clones listed, 78% are singletons. The chain combines TRBV4-3 with TRBJ1-1; TRBD1 agrees at 9 bases. The receptor comes from a woman in her thirties or forties in good health and CMV-seronegative. Sequenced material: PBMCs. The CDR3 region is CASSDKGTGRTEAFF. The CDR3 DNA reads TGCGCCAGCAGTGATAAAGGGACAGGGCGGACTGAAGCTTTCTTT.